This T cell receptor (beta chain) appears in the sequencing data of a study of T cell responses to AZD1222 COVID-19 vaccine. Assay: immunoSEQ multiplex PCR; the TCRdb copy retains only in-frame clones and omits some. The table records about 120,000 clones, about 90% of them present only once. Trimming cost V 7 bases and J 2 bases, with 9 bases left between them. CDR3 size: 12 residues. CDR1 and CDR2 from the germline V gene are SQVTM and ANQGSEA. As for this clone: Its cognate antigen is unknown.

Broader study findings: Mapped onto spike, vaccine-associated CD4 TCRs spanned it and were dominant at 160-218 and 743-854. Increases in Spike-specific TCR breadth and depth were seen after two AZD1222 doses. Donors skewed white British and female; clonal diversity was possibly underestimated.

The rearrangement joins TRBV29-1 to TRBJ1-5, with a tentative D call TRBD1 (5 bases). Sequenced here: peripheral blood, sampled on day 0 of AZD1222 vaccination. The TCR sequence derives from an adult in good health. CDR3 residues: CSGGEGNQPQHF. CDR3 bases: TGCAGCGGGGGGGAAGGCAATCAGCCCCAGCATTTT.